One and the same sample provided the 18 T cell receptor beta chains below, sequenced in a study of blood T cell repertoires in COVID-19. Clones were read by immunoSEQ multiplex PCR, and TCRdb kept only the in-frame ones, dropping some. Of a few hundred thousand clones listed, roughly 85% are singletons. Sequencing was carried out using peripheral blood. Every receptor here comes from a man in his sixties who had recovered from COVID-19.

This CDR3 reads CASSLAGGGSTDTQYF. The CDR3 DNA is TGTGCCAGCAGCTTAGCGGGTGGCGGGAGCACAGATACGCAGTATTTT. The chain joins TRBV7-6 to TRBJ2-3; the D gene is possibly TRBD2 (5 bases). The CDR3 length is 16 residues. The germline gives CDR1 SGHVS, CDR2 FNYEAQ. Trimming took 0 bases from V and 0 from J, leaving 10 bases between them.

The chain recombines TRBV15 with TRBJ2-5, with TRBD1 matching 7 bases. V shed 3 bases, J shed 4 bases, and the junction held 11 bases outside the gene matches. In germline, CDR1 is LNHNV, CDR2 YYDKDF (reference sequence). CDR3 length: 16 amino acids. CDR3 sequence (DNA): TGTGCCACCAGCAGGGGTTGGACAGGCGTAGGAGAGACCCAGTACTTC. Translating it yields CATSRGWTGVGETQYF.

The chain uses TRBV18 and TRBJ1-5; D is possibly TRBD1 (5 bases). Trimming pared 0 bases from V and 7 bases from J, leaving 19 bases between. Germline loops: CDR1 KGHSH, CDR2 LQKENI. The CDR3 length is 17 residues. The CDR3 nucleotides are TGTGCCAGCTCACCACCGTTATCCCAGGGTTTCCTCCAGCCCCAGCATTTT. Protein: CASSPPLSQGFLQPQHF.

The V gene is TRBV10-3, the J gene TRBJ1-1; 8 positions agree with TRBD1. The CDR3 length is 16 residues. Germline values: CDR1 ENHRY, CDR2 SYGVKD. J lost 4 bases, V lost 1 base, and 8 bases had no gene match. CDR3: CAISELQGDSITEAFF. In DNA form, the CDR3 reads TGTGCCATCAGTGAGTTACAGGGGGATAGTATCACTGAAGCTTTCTTT.

This chain joins TRBV19 and TRBJ2-7, with 10 bases aligning to TRBD1. Trimming cost V 4 bases and J 4 bases; bases outside gene matches: 13. Germline-derived CDR1 and CDR2 are LNHDA and SQIVND (reference sequence). The CDR3 spans 17 residues. The CDR3 loop is CASSRTPGQGIGYEQYF. CDR3 DNA sequence: TGTGCCAGTAGTAGGACCCCGGGACAGGGGATAGGGTACGAGCAGTACTTC. Supplemented by reference TRBV19 and TRBJ2-7, the full variable domain reads DGGITQSPKYLFRKEGQNVTLSCEQNLNHDAMYWYRQDPGQGLRLIYYSQIVNDFQKGDIAEGYSVSREKKESFPLTVTSAQKNPTAFYLCASSRTPGQGIGYEQYFGPGTRLTVT.

The chain links TRBV5-1 to TRBJ2-4, with D maybe TRBD2 (6 bases). The germline V gene has CDR1 SGHRS and CDR2 YFSETQ. The V and J ends lost 3 bases and 1 base respectively, with 14 bases between them. The CDR3 sequence is 16 residues long. CDR3 DNA: TGCGCCAGCAGCTCGGAGGGCCTGGGGGCCAAAAACATTCAGTACTTC. This encodes CASSSEGLGAKNIQYF.

CDR3 region: CASSLASSGSAEQYF. DNA for the CDR3: TGTGCCAGCAGCTTAGCTTCCAGCGGGAGCGCCGAGCAGTACTTC. The chain combines TRBV7-9 with TRBJ2-7, with TRBD2 matching over 8 bases. V shed 0 bases and J 6 bases; nucleotides not matched to a gene: 7. The germline V gene encodes CDR1 SEHNR and CDR2 FQNEAQ (reference sequence). The length of the CDR3 is 15 residues.

The chain is built from TRBV5-4 and TRBJ2-1; D is ambiguous. CDR3 length equals 14 residues. Germline V gene lookup returns CDR1 SGHNT and CDR2 YYREEE (reference sequence). V lost 0 bases and J 6 bases, leaving 10 bases between the germline ends. Written as DNA, the CDR3 is TGTGCCAGCAGCTTGGTGGGCGTCCTCAATGAGCAGTTCTTC. Its protein product is CASSLVGVLNEQFF.

The chain is built from TRBV5-4 and TRBJ2-7; 9 nucleotides align to TRBD1. The CDR3 extends over 16 amino acids. The germline gives CDR1 SGHNT, CDR2 YYREEE (reference sequence). V was pared by 4 bases and J by 2 bases, with 10 bases of the junction left unmatched. For the CDR3, the DNA is TGTGCCAGCAGCGCATATTCCGGGACAGGGACCTACGAGCAGTACTTC. It yields the protein CASSAYSGTGTYEQYF. Full variable domain (missing parts from reference TRBV5-4 and TRBJ2-7): ETGVTQSPTHLIKTRGQQVTLRCSSQSGHNTVSWYQQALGQGPQFIFQYYREEENGRGNFPPRFSGLQFPNYSSELNVNALELDDSALYLCASSAYSGTGTYEQYFGPGTRLTVT.

The chain couples TRBV28 to TRBJ1-2, with unresolved D. V shed 8 bases and J shed 2 bases, with 6 bases lying between them. The CDR3 totals 11 residues. Germline V CDR1 and CDR2: MDHEN, SYDVKM. CDR3 amino acids: CASAGNYGYTF. CDR3 bases: TGTGCCAGCGCGGGCAACTATGGCTACACCTTC.

Only a few counts were recorded for this clone. The V gene is TRBV28, the J gene TRBJ2-4, with 12 positions matching TRBD2. The germline CDR1 and CDR2 sequences are MDHEN and SYDVKM. After removal of 6 bases from V and 7 bases from J, the junction contained 13 bases not matched to a gene. The CDR3 runs 17 residues. The CDR3 bases are TGTGCCAGCAGCTTGGTGACTAGCGGGGGATCGGGGAACATTCAGTACTTC. Encoded protein: CASSLVTSGGSGNIQYF.

Remarks on this clone: At one end the junction does not follow the germline gene, possibly because of a read error. V gene TRBV5-5 combines with J gene TRBJ2-3, with D possibly matching TRBD1 (6 bases). CDR1 and CDR2 (germline): SGHKS, YYEKEE (reference sequence). There are 12 residues in the CDR3. Here the CDR3 DNA reads TGTGCCACCAGCCAGGGGACAGATACGCAGTATTTT. Translated, it gives CATSQGTDTQYF.

The gene calls are TRBV5-1 and TRBJ1-1; perhaps TRBD1 as D (6 bases). The V end lost 6 bases, the J end lost 3 bases, and 12 bases lay between the germline ends. The germline V gene encodes CDR1 SGHRS and CDR2 YFSETQ. The CDR3 totals 13 residues. The CDR3 is CASNGQGYTEAFF. The CDR3 region has the DNA TGCGCCAGCAATGGGCAGGGGTACACTGAAGCTTTCTTT.

This clone has more than one count but fewer than ten. The V gene is TRBV28, the J gene TRBJ1-2, with D possibly TRBD1 on 5 matching bases. The CDR3 loop spans 11 amino acids. The V gene's germline CDR1 is MDHEN and CDR2 SYDVKM. V lost 6 bases, J lost 6 bases, and 8 bases lay in between. This CDR3 reads CASSPQDGYTF. The CDR3 bases are TGTGCCAGCAGCCCACAGGATGGCTACACCTTC.

The V and J genes are TRBV7-2 and TRBJ2-7, with D possibly TRBD1 on 5 matching bases. The CDR3 spans 14 residues. Trimming shortened V by 3 bases and J by 2 bases, and 11 bases separated the two germline ends. From germline, CDR1 is SGHTA and CDR2 FQGNSA. CDR3 amino acids: CASSFAGSTYEQYF. The CDR3 coding sequence is TGTGCCAGCAGCTTCGCAGGGTCCACCTACGAGCAGTACTTC.

The chain couples TRBV10-3 to TRBJ1-3; tentative D call: TRBD1 (5 bases). V was cut by 2 bases and J by 0 bases, with 8 bases left in between. The CDR3 has 15 amino acids. From germline, CDR1 is ENHRY and CDR2 SYGVKD. The chain's CDR3 is CAISELGLSGNTIYF. In DNA, the CDR3 is TGTGCCATCAGTGAGCTGGGACTCTCTGGAAACACCATATATTTT.

The rearrangement joins TRBV3-1 (or the pseudogene TRBV3-2) to TRBJ2-1, with a weak D call TRBD1 (6 bases). The V end was cut by 1 base, the J end by 14 bases, with 21 bases between. CDR1 LGHDT and CDR2 YNNKEL come from the germline V gene (reference sequence). The CDR3 contains 15 residues. In DNA form, the CDR3 reads TGTGCCAGCAGCCAAGGACAGGCCGTGACCTCCCCGGAGTTCTTC. This codes for CASSQGQAVTSPEFF.

This chain connects TRBV2 to TRBJ2-1; 9 bases match TRBD2. The CDR3 loop spans 13 amino acids. Germline trimming cut 8 bases from V and 6 bases from J; bases unmatched to any gene: 5. Germline V CDR1 and CDR2: SNHLY, FYNNEI. The CDR3 spells CASGGLAPNEQFF. CDR3 DNA sequence: TGTGCCAGCGGGGGACTAGCTCCCAATGAGCAGTTCTTC.